This T cell receptor (beta chain) comes out of a study of Graves' ophthalmopathy and Graves' hyperthyroidism. At the level of the study: The stable label applied to hyperthyroidism with no ophthalmopathy within 18 months of follow-up.

Researchers took RNA transcripts and amplified TCR beta CDR3 regions from them. HTBI primers primed a first-round RT-PCR, and a second-round multiplex PCR followed. TCRdb passed the multiplex PCR reads through MiXCR, listing each CDR3 protein once. Among some 1.1 million distinct CDR3 sequences listed, about 36% were seen once. Exclusion criteria comprised other autoimmune diseases, uncontrolled infections, pregnancy or lactation in patients. The germline V gene encodes CDR1 SGHVS and CDR2 FQNEAQ. Between the trimmed V and J ends, which lost 5 bases and 4 bases, there was a span of 14 bases. This CDR3 has 14 residues. The sample holds a few counts of this clonotype. A much larger clone sits a single nucleotide away, making a read error possible.

Sequencing was performed on peripheral blood or thyroid tissue (not recorded which). The chain recombines TRBV7-8 with TRBJ2-5; D not resolved. The clonotype originates from an adult man with Graves' hyperthyroidism. The CDR3 loop is CASSRTQRGETQYF. In DNA form, the CDR3 reads TGTGCCAGCAGCCGGACGCAGCGAGGAGAGACCCAGTACTTC.